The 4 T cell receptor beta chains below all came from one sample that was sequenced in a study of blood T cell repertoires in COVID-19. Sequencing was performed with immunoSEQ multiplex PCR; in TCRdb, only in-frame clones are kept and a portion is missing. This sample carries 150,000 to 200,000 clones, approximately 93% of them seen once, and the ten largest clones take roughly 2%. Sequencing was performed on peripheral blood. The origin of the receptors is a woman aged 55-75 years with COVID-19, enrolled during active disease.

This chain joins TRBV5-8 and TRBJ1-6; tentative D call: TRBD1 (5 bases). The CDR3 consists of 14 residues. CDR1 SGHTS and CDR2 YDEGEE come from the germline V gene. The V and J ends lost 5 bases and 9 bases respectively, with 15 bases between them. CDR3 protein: CASRHQGIASPLHF. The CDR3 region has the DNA TGTGCCAGCAGACACCAGGGTATCGCTTCACCCCTCCACTTT.

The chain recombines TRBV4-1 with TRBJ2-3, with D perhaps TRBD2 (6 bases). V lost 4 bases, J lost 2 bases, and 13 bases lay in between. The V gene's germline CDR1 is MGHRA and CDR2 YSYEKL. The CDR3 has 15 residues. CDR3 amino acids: CASSLIAGLTDTQYF. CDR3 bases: TGCGCCAGCAGCCTAATCGCGGGGCTCACAGATACGCAGTATTTT.

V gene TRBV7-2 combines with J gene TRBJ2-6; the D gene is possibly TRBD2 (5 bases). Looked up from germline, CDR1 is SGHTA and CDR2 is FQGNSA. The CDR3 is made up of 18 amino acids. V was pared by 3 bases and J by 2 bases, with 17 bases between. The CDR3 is CASSLGAVLAPGANVLTF. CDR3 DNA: TGTGCCAGCAGCTTGGGAGCCGTTCTTGCTCCTGGGGCCAACGTCCTGACTTTC. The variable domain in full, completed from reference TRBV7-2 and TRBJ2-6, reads GAGVSQSPSNKVTEKGKDVELRCDPISGHTALYWYRQSLGQGLEFLIYFQGNSAPDKSGLPSDRFSAERTGGSVSTLTIQRTQQEDSAVYLCASSLGAVLAPGANVLTFGAGSRLTVL.

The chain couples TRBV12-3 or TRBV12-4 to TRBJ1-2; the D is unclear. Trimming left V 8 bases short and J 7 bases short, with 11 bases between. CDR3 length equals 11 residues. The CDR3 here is CASGEAFGYTF. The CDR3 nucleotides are TGTGCCAGCGGAGAGGCTTTTGGCTACACCTTC.